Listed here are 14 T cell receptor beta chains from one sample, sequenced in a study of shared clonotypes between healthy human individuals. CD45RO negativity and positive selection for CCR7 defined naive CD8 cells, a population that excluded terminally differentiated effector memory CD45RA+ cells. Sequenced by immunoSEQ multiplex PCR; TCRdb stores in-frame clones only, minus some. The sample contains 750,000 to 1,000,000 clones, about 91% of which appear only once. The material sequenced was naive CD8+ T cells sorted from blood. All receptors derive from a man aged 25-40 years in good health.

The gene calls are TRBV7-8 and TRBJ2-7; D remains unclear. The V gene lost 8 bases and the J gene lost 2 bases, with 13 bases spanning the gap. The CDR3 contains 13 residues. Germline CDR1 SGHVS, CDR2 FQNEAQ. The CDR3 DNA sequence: TGTGCCAGCCGATTGGGCGCGACCTACGAGCAGTACTTC. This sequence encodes CASRLGATYEQYF. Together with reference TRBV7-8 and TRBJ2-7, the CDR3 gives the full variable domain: GAGVSQSPRYKVAKRGQDVALRCDPISGHVSLFWYQQALGQGPEFLTYFQNEAQLDKSGLPSDRFFAERPEGSVSTLKIQRTQQEDSAVYLCASRLGATYEQYFGPGTRLTVT.

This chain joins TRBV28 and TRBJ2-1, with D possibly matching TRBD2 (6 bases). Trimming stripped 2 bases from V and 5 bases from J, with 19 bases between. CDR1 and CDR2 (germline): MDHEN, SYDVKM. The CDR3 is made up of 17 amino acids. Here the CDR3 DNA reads TGTGCCAGCAGTTTAATAGGTTCGGGGGTACAAGACAATGAGCAGTTCTTC. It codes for CASSLIGSGVQDNEQFF.

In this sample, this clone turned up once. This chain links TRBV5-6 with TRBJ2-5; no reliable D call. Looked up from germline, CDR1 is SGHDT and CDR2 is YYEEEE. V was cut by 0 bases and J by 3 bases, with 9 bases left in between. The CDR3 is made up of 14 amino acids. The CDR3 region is CASSLGLPEETQYF. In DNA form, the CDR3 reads TGTGCCAGCAGCTTGGGCCTTCCGGAAGAGACCCAGTACTTC.

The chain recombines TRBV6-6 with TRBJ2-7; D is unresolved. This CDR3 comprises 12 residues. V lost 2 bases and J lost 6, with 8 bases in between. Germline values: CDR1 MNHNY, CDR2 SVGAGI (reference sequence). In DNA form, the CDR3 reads TGTGCCAGCAGTTACCCGGGTGGCGAGCAGTACTTC. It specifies CASSYPGGEQYF.

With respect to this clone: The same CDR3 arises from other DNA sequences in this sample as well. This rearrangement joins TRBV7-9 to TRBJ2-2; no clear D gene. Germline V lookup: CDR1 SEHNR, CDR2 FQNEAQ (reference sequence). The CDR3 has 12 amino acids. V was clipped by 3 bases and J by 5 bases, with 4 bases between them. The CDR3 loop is CASSLGTGELFF. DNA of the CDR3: TGTGCCAGCAGCTTGGGTACCGGGGAGCTGTTTTTT.

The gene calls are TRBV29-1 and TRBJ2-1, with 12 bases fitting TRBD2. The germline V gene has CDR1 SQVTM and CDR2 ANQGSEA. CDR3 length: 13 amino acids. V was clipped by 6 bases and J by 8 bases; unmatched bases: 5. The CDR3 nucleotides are TGCAGCGTCTCTAGCGGGAGGGTGGATGAGCAGTTCTTC. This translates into CSVSSGRVDEQFF.

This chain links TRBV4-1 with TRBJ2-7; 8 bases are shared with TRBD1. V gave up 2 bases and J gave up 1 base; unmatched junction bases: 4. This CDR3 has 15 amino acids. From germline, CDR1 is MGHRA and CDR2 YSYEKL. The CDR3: CASSQLRQGSYEQYF. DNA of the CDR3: TGCGCCAGCAGCCAATTACGACAGGGGTCCTACGAGCAGTACTTC.

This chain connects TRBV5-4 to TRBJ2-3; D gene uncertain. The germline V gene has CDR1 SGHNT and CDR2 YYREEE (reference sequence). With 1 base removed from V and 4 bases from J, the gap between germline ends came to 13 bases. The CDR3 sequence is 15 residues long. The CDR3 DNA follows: TGTGCCAGCAGCTTGATCAGCGCCCCCGCAGATACGCAGTATTTT. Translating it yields CASSLISAPADTQYF.

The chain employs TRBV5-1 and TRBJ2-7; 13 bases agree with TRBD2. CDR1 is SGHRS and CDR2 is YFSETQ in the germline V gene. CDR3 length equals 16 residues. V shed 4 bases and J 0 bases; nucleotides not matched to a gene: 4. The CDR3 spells CASSPGTSGTSYEQYF. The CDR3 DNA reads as TGCGCCAGCAGCCCGGGGACTAGCGGGACCTCCTACGAGCAGTACTTC.

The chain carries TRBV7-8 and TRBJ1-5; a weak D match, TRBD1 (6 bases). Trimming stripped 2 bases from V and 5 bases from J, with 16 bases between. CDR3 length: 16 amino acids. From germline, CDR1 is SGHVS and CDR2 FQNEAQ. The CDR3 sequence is CASSLILTGPDQPQHF. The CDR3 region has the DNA TGTGCCAGCAGCTTAATTCTGACAGGACCTGATCAGCCCCAGCATTTT.

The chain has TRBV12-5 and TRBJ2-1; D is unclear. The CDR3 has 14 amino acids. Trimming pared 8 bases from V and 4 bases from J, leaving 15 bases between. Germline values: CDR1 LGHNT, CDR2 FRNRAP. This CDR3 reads CASLHSDLYNEQFF. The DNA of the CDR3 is TGTGCTAGTCTGCACTCTGACTTGTACAATGAGCAGTTCTTC.

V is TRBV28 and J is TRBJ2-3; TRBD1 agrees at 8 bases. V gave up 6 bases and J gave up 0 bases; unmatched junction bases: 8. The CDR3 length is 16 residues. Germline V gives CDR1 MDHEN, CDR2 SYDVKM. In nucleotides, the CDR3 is TGTGCCAGCAGCCTTTACAGGGGGTCTAGCACAGATACGCAGTATTTT. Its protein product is CASSLYRGSSTDTQYF.

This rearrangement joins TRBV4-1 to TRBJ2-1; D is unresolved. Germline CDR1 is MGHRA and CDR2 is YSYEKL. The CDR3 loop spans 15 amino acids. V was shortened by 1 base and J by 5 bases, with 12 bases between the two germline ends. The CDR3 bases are TGCGCCAGCAGCCAAGTCTACGGAACTAACAATGAGCAGTTCTTC. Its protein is CASSQVYGTNNEQFF.

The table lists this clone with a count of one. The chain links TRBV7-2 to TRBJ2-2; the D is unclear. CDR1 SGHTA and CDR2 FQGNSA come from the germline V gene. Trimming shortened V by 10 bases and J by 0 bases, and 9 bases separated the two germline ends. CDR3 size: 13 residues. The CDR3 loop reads CAITLSNTGELFF. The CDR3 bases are TGTGCCATTACACTCTCGAACACCGGGGAGCTGTTTTTT.